This TCR beta chain was identified in a study of early T cells in non-severe SARS-CoV-2 infection. A single record per CDR3 protein comes from TCRdb applying MiXCR to the 5' RACE reads. The repertoire holds 48,000 or so distinct CDR3 sequences, with approximately 6% as singletons. The CDR3 length is 13 residues. Germline CDR1 and CDR2: MNHEY and SMNVEV (reference sequence). V lost 3 bases and J lost 3; bases outside the gene matches: 1. This clonotype was picked up a small number of times. The specimen comprised whole blood, sampled at baseline. The TCR sequence derives from an adult who was a healthcare worker with PCR-confirmed SARS-CoV-2 infection or an uninfected control (not recorded which). The rearrangement uses TRBV27 and TRBJ2-7; TRBD2 agrees at 8 bases. The CDR3 is CASSFRGGYEQYF. CDR3 DNA sequence: TGTGCCAGCAGTTTTCGGGGGGGCTACGAGCAGTACTTC.